A selection of T cell receptor beta chains follows, all from one sample in a study of Ad26.COV2.S vaccination and SARS-CoV-2 variants. Some clones are missing from TCRdb's copy, which holds only in-frame ones; the method was immunoSEQ multiplex PCR. The repertoire consists of a few hundred thousand clones, with approximately 90% occurring once and the leading ten covering about 12%. The sequencing used peripheral blood, collected in a trial of Ad26.COV2.S vaccine versus placebo. The receptors shown here come from a person aged 18-65 years who received the Ad26.COV2.S COVID-19 vaccine or a placebo. The conserved cysteine and the conserved F or W are not part of the CDR3 here.

v_gene,j_gene,CDR3aa
TRBV19,TRBJ1-2,ASSTLTTGTGYYGYT
TRBV20-1,TRBJ1-5,SASGPGYSDQPQH
TRBV6-1,TRBJ1-5,ASSDSQGLQPQH
TRBV11-3,TRBJ2-3,ASSAGTGTTDTQY
TRBV5-6,TRBJ1-2,ASSPGRSYGYT
TRBV5-1,TRBJ2-1,ASSPQTSGWGGEQF
TRBV30,TRBJ1-6,AWSPGHNSPLH
TRBV19,TRBJ2-3,ASSRDRASTDTQY
TRBV14,TRBJ2-7,ASSQVNEQY
TRBV7-2,TRBJ1-2,ASSLPGQGNFAGYT
TRBV6-5,TRBJ2-2,ASSYRTATGELF
TRBV7-8,TRBJ1-2,ASSSTIWGGNYGYT
TRBV2,TRBJ1-2,ASSERRLDRGRYGYT
TRBV5-1,TRBJ1-4,ASSFLSTNEKLF
TRBV5-1,TRBJ2-7,ASSHPGQHYEQY
TRBV18,TRBJ1-1,ASSIGQWTTEAF
TRBV3-1/TRBV3-2,TRBJ1-4,ASSFATNEKLF
TRBV20-1,TRBJ2-7,SASNQAGYYEQY
TRBV18,TRBJ1-2,ASSPAGTDNYGYT
TRBV28,TRBJ1-4,ASSVDRGLRNEKLF
TRBV10-3,TRBJ2-2,ASQGGLDRELF
TRBV6-4,TRBJ2-3,ASSDRAGEVDTQY
TRBV11-2,TRBJ2-6,ASSAGANVLT
TRBV28,TRBJ1-1,ASRGTANTEAF
TRBV20-1,TRBJ2-7,SARDVRGQY
TRBV5-5,TRBJ2-7,ASSPNSFTSSYEQY
TRBV7-6,TRBJ2-1,ASSLEYRYNEQF
TRBV13,TRBJ1-1,ASSTGLPNTEAF
TRBV7-2,TRBJ2-5,ASSHRGGPKETQY
TRBV9,TRBJ2-3,ASSAGDTQY
TRBV7-2,TRBJ1-2,ASSPQGPYSYT
TRBV27,TRBJ2-1,ASSSTGLRYNEQF